This T cell receptor (beta chain) was profiled in a study of T cell responses to AZD1222 COVID-19 vaccine. This clone was recorded only once. The CDR3 has 16 residues. Germline-derived CDR1 and CDR2 are GTSNPN and SVGIG (reference sequence). Unmatched junction bases numbered 8, after V lost 0 bases and J lost 1 base. Repertoires were generated with immunoSEQ multiplex PCR, while TCRdb's copy carries only in-frame clones and drops some. The repertoire includes about 150,000 clones, 90% of them detected once, and around 1.5% sits in the top ten. This chain joins TRBV30 and TRBJ1-2, with 7 bases aligning to TRBD1. The receptor's source is an adult in good health. Sample: peripheral blood, taken on day 0 of AZD1222 vaccination. The CDR3 loop reads CAWSVLRDSNNYGYTF. In DNA, the CDR3 is TGTGCCTGGAGTGTACTTCGGGACAGTAATAACTATGGCTACACCTTC.